The 7 T cell receptor beta chains presented below share a single source sample, sequenced in a study of blood T cell repertoires in COVID-19. TCRdb's table, derived via immunoSEQ multiplex PCR, lists solely in-frame clones and lacks some. The data show some 110,000 clones, about four fifths seen once. Sequenced material: peripheral blood. These receptors were collected from a woman of 80 years or more with acute or convalescent COVID-19.

The chain carries TRBV3-1 (or the pseudogene TRBV3-2) and TRBJ1-1; D is unresolved. Looked up from germline, CDR1 is LGHDT and CDR2 is YNNKEL (reference sequence). Trimming took 1 base from V and 5 from J, leaving 11 bases between them. The CDR3 has 14 amino acids. The CDR3: CASSQVFGETEAFF. The CDR3 DNA follows: TGTGCCAGCAGCCAAGTTTTTGGGGAGACTGAAGCTTTCTTT.

The V gene is TRBV19, the J gene TRBJ2-2; 10 bases are shared with TRBD2. J was trimmed by 8 bases and V by 5 bases; bases with no gene match: 14. CDR1 and CDR2 from the germline V gene are LNHDA and SQIVND (reference sequence). The CDR3 loop spans 17 amino acids. CDR3 residues: CASSLGVAGGPLGELFF. In nucleotides, the CDR3 is TGTGCCAGTAGTCTCGGAGTAGCGGGAGGACCTTTGGGGGAGCTGTTTTTT.

J is TRBJ2-6 and V is TRBV27; D gene uncertain. The germline gives CDR1 MNHEY, CDR2 SMNVEV (reference sequence). The CDR3 extends over 17 amino acids. V was trimmed by 3 bases and J by 0 bases, leaving 12 bases between them. This CDR3 reads CASSLLGSLSGANVLTF. The CDR3 bases are TGTGCCAGCAGTTTGCTGGGCAGCCTCTCTGGGGCCAACGTCCTGACTTTC.

The chain links TRBV19 to TRBJ1-5, with D tentatively TRBD1 (6 bases). The V and J ends lost 5 bases and 11 bases respectively, with 19 bases between them. The germline CDR1 and CDR2 sequences are LNHDA and SQIVND (reference sequence). The CDR3 runs 14 residues. DNA for the CDR3: TGTGCCAGTAGTTGGGACACCATACTAAAAGCCCAGCATTTT. Translating gives CASSWDTILKAQHF.

This sequence joins TRBV27 and TRBJ2-2; possible D gene TRBD2, 6 bases. This CDR3 has 14 amino acids. Germline loops: CDR1 MNHEY, CDR2 SMNVEV (reference sequence). The ends were cut back, 8 bases at V and 2 bases at J, with 12 bases in the middle. CDR3 bases: TGTGCCAGCCGGACTACCCGAAACACCGGGGAGCTGTTTTTT. Translated: CASRTTRNTGELFF.

The chain joins TRBV7-9 to TRBJ1-5, with D perhaps matching TRBD1 (6 bases). CDR1 and CDR2 (germline): SEHNR, FQNEAQ (reference sequence). V dropped 5 bases and J dropped 0 bases, with 11 bases sitting between them. The CDR3 is made up of 15 amino acids. Here the CDR3 DNA reads TGTGCCAGCAGCAAACAGGGCGATAGCAATCAGCCCCAGCATTTT. Encoded protein: CASSKQGDSNQPQHF.

This clone was counted a single time. J is TRBJ2-2 and V is TRBV3-1 (or the pseudogene TRBV3-2); 8 bases fit TRBD2. With V trimmed by 5 bases and J by 1 base, 3 bases remained unmatched. The CDR3 contains 15 residues. Germline assignment: CDR1 LGHDT and CDR2 YNNKEL (reference sequence). CDR3 region: CASSSREGNTGELFF. The CDR3 region has the DNA TGTGCCAGCAGCAGCCGGGAGGGGAACACCGGGGAGCTGTTTTTT.